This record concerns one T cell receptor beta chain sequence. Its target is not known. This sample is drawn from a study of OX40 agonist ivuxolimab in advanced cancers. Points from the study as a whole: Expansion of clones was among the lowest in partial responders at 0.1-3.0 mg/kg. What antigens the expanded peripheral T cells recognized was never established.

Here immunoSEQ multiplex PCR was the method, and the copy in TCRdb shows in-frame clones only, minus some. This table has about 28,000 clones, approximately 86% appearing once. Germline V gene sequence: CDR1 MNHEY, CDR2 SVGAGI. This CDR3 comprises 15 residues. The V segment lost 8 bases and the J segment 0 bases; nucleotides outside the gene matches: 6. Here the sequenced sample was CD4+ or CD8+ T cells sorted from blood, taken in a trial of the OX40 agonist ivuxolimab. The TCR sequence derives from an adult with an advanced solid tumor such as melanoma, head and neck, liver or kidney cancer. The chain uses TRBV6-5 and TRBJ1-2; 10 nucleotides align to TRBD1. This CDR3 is CASRNGQGANYGYTF. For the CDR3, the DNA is TGTGCCAGCCGAAACGGACAGGGGGCTAACTATGGCTACACCTTC.